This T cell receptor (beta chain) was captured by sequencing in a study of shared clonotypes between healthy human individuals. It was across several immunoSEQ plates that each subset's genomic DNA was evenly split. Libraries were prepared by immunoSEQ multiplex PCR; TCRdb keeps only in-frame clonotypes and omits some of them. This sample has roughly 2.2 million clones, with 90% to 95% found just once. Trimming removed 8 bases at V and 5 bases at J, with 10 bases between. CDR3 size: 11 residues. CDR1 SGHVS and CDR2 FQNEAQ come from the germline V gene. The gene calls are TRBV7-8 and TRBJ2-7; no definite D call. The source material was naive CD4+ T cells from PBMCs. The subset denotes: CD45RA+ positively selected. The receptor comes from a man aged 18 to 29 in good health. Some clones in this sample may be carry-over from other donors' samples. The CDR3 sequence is CASAVGHEQYF. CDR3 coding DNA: TGTGCCAGCGCGGTAGGACACGAGCAGTACTTC.